A single sample is the source of the 32 T cell receptor beta chains below, sequenced in a study of a mutant IDH1 vaccine in newly diagnosed glioma. Clones were read by immunoSEQ multiplex PCR, and TCRdb kept only the in-frame ones, dropping some. Of roughly 44,000 clones in the sample, 80% to 85% were seen once. Their target antigens are unknown. As for time point: week 35, safety follow-up. Vaccinated patients received 300 ug of mutant IDH1 20-mer peptide per dose, with topical imiquimod. Material: PBMCs, obtained from a glioma patient whose treatment included an IDH1 peptide vaccine. The receptors come from a woman aged 40 to 49 with glioma. Some clones in this sample may be carry-over from other donors' samples.

The chain carries TRBV7-2 and TRBJ1-2, with unresolved D. Germline CDR1 reads SGHTA; CDR2 reads FQGNSA. Trimming cost V 5 bases and J 3 bases, with 13 bases left between them. The CDR3 extends over 14 amino acids. The CDR3 DNA follows: TGTGCCAGCAGCCCGTCCAATACCTACTATGGCTACACCTTC. It yields the protein CASSPSNTYYGYTF.

The chain joins TRBV9 to TRBJ1-2; the match to TRBD1 covers 7 bases. Germline lookup yields CDR1 SGDLS and CDR2 YYNGEE. CDR3 size: 14 residues. V gave up 5 bases and J gave up 3 bases; unmatched junction bases: 7. The CDR3 nucleotides read TGTGCCAGCAGTGCCTCGGGGACAGACTATGGCTACACCTTC. It codes for CASSASGTDYGYTF.

In its sample, this clone was seen once. This chain connects TRBV2 to TRBJ1-3; D remains unclear. This CDR3 comprises 14 residues. The V gene's germline CDR1 is SNHLY and CDR2 FYNNEI. V dropped 4 bases and J dropped 0 bases, with 7 bases sitting between them. CDR3 in amino acids: CASSVTDSGNTIYF. DNA for the CDR3: TGTGCCAGCAGTGTAACAGACTCTGGAAACACCATATATTTT.

The rearrangement uses TRBV9 and TRBJ2-5, with D uncertain. The CDR3 has 13 residues. CDR1 is SGDLS and CDR2 is YYNGEE in the germline V gene. V lost 4 bases, J lost 3 bases, and 10 bases lay in between. The CDR3 DNA reads as TGTGCCAGCAGCCCAAACCCCGAAGAGACCCAGTACTTC. It yields the protein CASSPNPEETQYF.

The V and J genes are TRBV4-3 and TRBJ1-2; tentatively, D is TRBD1 (6 bases). The ends were cut back, 0 bases at V and 4 bases at J, with 12 bases in the middle. Germline CDR1 is LGHNA and CDR2 is YSLEER. This CDR3 is built from 15 residues. CDR3 DNA sequence: TGCGCCAGCAGCCAAGATAGCAGGGGCGTCTATGGCTACACCTTC. Amino acid sequence: CASSQDSRGVYGYTF.

Only a few counts were recorded for this clone. The chain has TRBV7-9 and TRBJ1-1; 8 bases agree with TRBD1. The CDR3 consists of 13 residues. With V trimmed by 5 bases and J by 7 bases, 6 bases remained unmatched. The germline V gene has CDR1 SEHNR and CDR2 FQNEAQ (reference sequence). The CDR3 DNA is TGTGCCAGCAGCATAACAGGGGGGGATGAAGCTTTCTTT. It is translated as CASSITGGDEAFF.

This clone was detected only a few times. This chain connects TRBV6-1 to TRBJ2-1, with 7 nucleotides matching TRBD1. The CDR3 runs to 16 residues. V was clipped by 4 bases and J by 4 bases; unmatched bases: 10. Germline CDR1 and CDR2: MNHNS and SASEGT. The CDR3 DNA follows: TGTGCCAGCAGTGTGATCTCCGAGACAGGGTACAATGAGCAGTTCTTC. This sequence encodes CASSVISETGYNEQFF.

The rearrangement links TRBV7-2 to TRBJ2-5; TRBD2 might be the D (5 bases). V shed 1 base and J shed 7 bases, with 13 bases lying between them. The CDR3 is 14 residues long. Germline V CDR1 and CDR2: SGHTA, FQGNSA. CDR3: CASSLGSLEGTQYF. The CDR3 nucleotides are TGTGCCAGCAGCTTAGGTAGTCTAGAGGGGACCCAGTACTTC.

The chain has TRBV5-6 and TRBJ2-3, with 7 bases fitting TRBD2. CDR1 SGHDT and CDR2 YYEEEE come from the germline V gene. Trimming removed 5 bases from V and 5 bases from J; junction bases left unmatched: 5. The CDR3 consists of 13 residues. CDR3 in amino acids: CASRRGLRDTQYF. The CDR3 DNA follows: TGTGCCAGCAGGAGGGGACTAAGAGATACGCAGTATTTT.

The V gene is TRBV6-6, the J gene TRBJ1-2; D gene ambiguous. Trimming removed 6 bases from V and 3 bases from J, with 14 bases in between. The CDR3 loop spans 14 amino acids. Germline V lookup: CDR1 MNHNY, CDR2 SVGAGI (reference sequence). CDR3 loop: CASSPGWEDYGYTF. The CDR3 nucleotides are TGTGCCAGCAGCCCAGGATGGGAGGACTATGGCTACACCTTC.

V and J are TRBV5-4 and TRBJ1-3; D call uncertain. Germline lookup yields CDR1 SGHNT and CDR2 YYREEE (reference sequence). V lost 1 base, J lost 0 bases, and 8 bases lay in between. CDR3 length equals 15 residues. In DNA, the CDR3 is TGTGCCAGCAGCTTGACGGGGAGCTCTGGAAACACCATATATTTT. As protein: CASSLTGSSGNTIYF.

The chain couples TRBV10-3 to TRBJ2-3; D is ambiguous. The CDR3 extends over 13 amino acids. In germline, CDR1 is ENHRY, CDR2 SYGVKD. V dropped 8 bases and J dropped 2 bases, with 11 bases sitting between them. CDR3 coding DNA: TGTGCCATCCAATCCTTCATCACAGATACGCAGTATTTT. As protein: CAIQSFITDTQYF.

This clone showed up just once. The V call is TRBV5-6, the J call TRBJ2-7; D tentatively reads TRBD1 or TRBD2 (7 bases each). Between the trimmed V and J ends, which lost 4 bases and 5 bases, there was a span of 10 bases. Germline assignment: CDR1 SGHDT and CDR2 YYEEEE. CDR3 length: 12 residues. This chain's CDR3 is CASSQGGNEQYF. CDR3 bases: TGTGCCAGCAGCCAGGGGGGGAACGAGCAGTACTTC.

The chain couples TRBV7-9 to TRBJ1-2; possibly TRBD1 for D (6 bases). V lost 5 bases and J 2 bases, leaving 15 bases between the germline ends. Germline V gene data show CDR1 as SEHNR and CDR2 as FQNEAQ (reference sequence). The CDR3 extends over 15 amino acids. Written as DNA, the CDR3 is TGTGCCAGCAGCCTACTTGACAGGCAGAACTATGGCTACACCTTC. Amino acids: CASSLLDRQNYGYTF.

Only one count was recorded for this clone. The chain combines TRBV9 with TRBJ1-1; weak D call: TRBD1 (5 bases). This CDR3 region has 15 residues. The germline gives CDR1 SGDLS, CDR2 YYNGEE. The V end was cut by 0 bases, the J end by 1 base, with 10 bases between. The CDR3 here is CASSVAEGPNTEAFF. The CDR3 coding sequence is TGTGCCAGCAGCGTAGCCGAGGGACCGAACACTGAAGCTTTCTTT.

The genes are TRBV29-1 and TRBJ2-1; the D gene is possibly TRBD1 (5 bases). Trimming shortened V by 4 bases and J by 8 bases, and 18 bases separated the two germline ends. The CDR3 spans 14 residues. The germline gives CDR1 SQVTM, CDR2 ANQGSEA. The chain's CDR3 is CSVGGGGPTDEQFF. The CDR3 DNA follows: TGCAGCGTTGGGGGCGGCGGTCCTACCGATGAGCAGTTCTTC.

The CDR3 nucleotides are TGTGCCAGTACCTTTAGCGCCGAGCCAGGAAACACCATATATTTT. It yields the protein CASTFSAEPGNTIYF. The chain carries TRBV19 and TRBJ1-3; D is ambiguous. CDR1 and CDR2 from the germline V gene are LNHDA and SQIVND (reference sequence). The CDR3 runs to 15 residues. V lost 7 bases to trimming and J lost 4 bases, with 17 bases between them.

The CDR3 loop reads CAAQGAALGSPLHF. DNA for the CDR3: TGTGCCGCCCAAGGGGCGGCTCTTGGTTCACCCCTCCACTTT. This rearrangement joins TRBV19 to TRBJ1-6; D is perhaps TRBD1 (5 bases). The germline V and J ends were trimmed by 11 bases and 9 bases, with 20 bases remaining between them. Germline assignment: CDR1 LNHDA and CDR2 SQIVND (reference sequence). The CDR3 spans 14 residues.

V is TRBV19 and J is TRBJ1-1; no clear D gene. The CDR3 is 11 residues long. Germline-derived CDR1 and CDR2 are LNHDA and SQIVND (reference sequence). The V and J ends lost 7 bases and 11 bases respectively, with 14 bases between them. The CDR3 DNA follows: TGTGCCAGTACCTCTCAGGATTTGGCTTTCTTT. This translates into CASTSQDLAFF.

This chain links TRBV6-1 with TRBJ2-7; possible D gene TRBD1, 5 bases. V was clipped by 6 bases and J by 3 bases, with 18 bases between them. This CDR3 has 15 amino acids. The V gene's germline CDR1 is MNHNS and CDR2 SASEGT. CDR3 loop: CASRTLHRTNYEQYF. Here the CDR3 DNA reads TGTGCCAGCAGGACACTACACAGGACCAACTACGAGCAGTACTTC.

The CDR3 is CASGLTGYTEAFF. CDR3 nucleotide sequence: TGTGCCAGCGGACTGACAGGCTACACTGAAGCTTTCTTT. The rearrangement joins TRBV6-5 to TRBJ1-1; D is perhaps TRBD1 (6 bases). Germline CDR1 is MNHEY and CDR2 is SVGAGI. The CDR3 runs to 13 residues. V dropped 8 bases and J dropped 3 bases, with 13 bases sitting between them.

The V gene is TRBV7-6, the J gene TRBJ1-6; perhaps TRBD1 as D (6 bases). Trimming removed 1 base from V and 6 bases from J, with 7 bases in between. The germline V gene encodes CDR1 SGHVS and CDR2 FNYEAQ. This CDR3 spans 14 amino acids. This chain's CDR3 is CASSLVQGNSPLHF. CDR3 sequence (DNA): TGTGCCAGCAGCTTAGTACAGGGTAATTCACCCCTCCACTTT.

The V gene is TRBV29-1, the J gene TRBJ2-7; D is ambiguous. V was trimmed by 4 bases and J by 1 base, leaving 11 bases between them. The length of the CDR3 is 13 residues. From germline, CDR1 is SQVTM and CDR2 ANQGSEA. CDR3 DNA: TGCAGCGTTGTCGGAACAGAATCCTACGAGCAGTACTTC. It is translated as CSVVGTESYEQYF.

The chain couples TRBV27 to TRBJ2-7, with D possibly being TRBD1 (5 bases). The CDR3 sequence is 15 residues long. V was shortened by 2 bases and J by 3 bases, with 14 bases between the two germline ends. CDR1 is MNHEY, CDR2 SMNVEV, per germline (reference sequence). This CDR3 is CASSLKTARFYEQYF. DNA of the CDR3: TGTGCCAGCAGTTTAAAGACAGCTCGCTTCTACGAGCAGTACTTC.

In its sample, this clone was seen a few times. The rearrangement links TRBV15 to TRBJ1-2; 8 nucleotides match TRBD1. In germline, CDR1 is LNHNV, CDR2 YYDKDF (reference sequence). With 0 bases clipped from V and 6 bases from J, the junction kept 6 bases outside the gene matches. The CDR3 covers 15 residues. The CDR3 loop is CATSRDYTGGDGYTF. The CDR3, as DNA: TGTGCCACCAGCAGAGATTACACAGGGGGGGATGGCTACACCTTC.

V and J are TRBV9 and TRBJ1-4; possible D gene TRBD1, 5 bases. V was clipped by 3 bases and J by 8 bases, with 14 bases between them. The CDR3 is made up of 14 amino acids. Germline CDR1 reads SGDLS; CDR2 reads YYNGEE. In nucleotides, the CDR3 is TGTGCCAGCAGCGCGGGGGGGTCTGGGGAAAAACTGTTTTTT. Translation gives CASSAGGSGEKLFF.

For the CDR3, the DNA is TGTGCCAGCAGCTCTGACAGGGGCCCTTATAGCAATCAGCCCCAGCATTTT. Amino acid sequence: CASSSDRGPYSNQPQHF. This chain links TRBV7-8 with TRBJ1-5; TRBD1 agrees at 8 bases. The CDR3 is 17 amino acids. Germline lookup yields CDR1 SGHVS and CDR2 FQNEAQ. The J segment lost 0 bases and the V segment lost 4 bases, leaving 8 bases of the junction unmatched.

Here the CDR3 reads CASSPGQANQPQHF. The CDR3 nucleotides are TGCGCCAGCAGCCCGGGACAGGCGAATCAGCCCCAGCATTTT. The chain employs TRBV5-1 and TRBJ1-5, with 8 bases aligning to TRBD1. CDR3 size: 14 residues. The germline CDR1 and CDR2 sequences are SGHRS and YFSETQ. V lost 4 bases to trimming and J lost 4 bases; unmatched junction nucleotides: 4.

Concerning this clone: At one end, the junction sequence differs from germline, possibly due to a read error. The rearrangement links TRBV7-7 to TRBJ2-5, with D unclear. From germline, CDR1 is SSHAT and CDR2 FNYEAQ (reference sequence). CDR3 size: 14 residues. This CDR3 is CASSQGPSQETQYF. CDR3 sequence (DNA): TGTGCTAGCAGCCAAGGGCCGAGCCAAGAGACCCAGTACTTC.

The chain joins TRBV21-1 to TRBJ1-5. TRBV21-1 is designated a pseudogene. The CDR3 extends over 13 amino acids. The CDR3 bases are TGTGCCAGCAGCAAAGTTAGCAATCAGCCCCAGCATTTT. Encoded protein: CASSKVSNQPQHF.

The chain has TRBV10-3 and TRBJ1-1; D is unresolved. The CDR3 totals 12 residues. Trimming took off 3 bases at V and 1 base at J, with 3 bases between the two ends. Germline CDR1 ENHRY, CDR2 SYGVKD. This chain's CDR3 is CAISEGNTEAFF. The CDR3 DNA follows: TGTGCCATCAGTGAAGGGAACACTGAAGCTTTCTTT.

J is TRBJ1-2 and V is TRBV28; tentatively, D is TRBD1 (5 bases). The CDR3 loop spans 14 amino acids. Trimming took off 10 bases at V and 4 bases at J, with 19 bases between the two ends. The V gene's germline CDR1 is MDHEN and CDR2 SYDVKM. CDR3 in DNA: TGTGCCACCAACTCCCCGGGACTTCGCTATGGCTACACCTTC. Translated: CATNSPGLRYGYTF.